Following are 8 T cell receptor beta chains from one sample sequenced in a study of blood T cell repertoires in COVID-19. The repertoire was sequenced with immunoSEQ multiplex PCR; TCRdb's copy has only in-frame clones and lacks some. The sample shows some 160,000 clones, approximately 86% of them seen only once. The sample consisted of peripheral blood. All receptors come from a woman of 80 years or more with COVID-19, enrolled during active disease.

The J gene is TRBJ2-1, the V gene TRBV3-1 (or the pseudogene TRBV3-2), with TRBD2 identical over 11 bases. With 1 base clipped from V and 4 bases from J, the junction kept 6 bases outside the gene matches. Germline assignment: CDR1 LGHDT and CDR2 YNNKEL (reference sequence). CDR3 size: 17 residues. As DNA, the CDR3 is TGTGCCAGCAGCCAAGTTAGCGGGACTAGCGGTTACAATGAGCAGTTCTTC. Residues: CASSQVSGTSGYNEQFF.

The chain combines TRBV5-6 with TRBJ1-5, with a possible D match to TRBD1 (6 bases). V lost 4 bases and J 4 bases, leaving 12 bases between the germline ends. This CDR3 region has 14 residues. Germline-derived CDR1 and CDR2 are SGHDT and YYEEEE. As DNA, the CDR3 is TGTGCCAGCAGCCTTGCAACAGGGAATCAGCCCCAGCATTTT. It is translated as CASSLATGNQPQHF.

The chain employs TRBV29-1 and TRBJ1-1, with D perhaps TRBD1 (5 bases). Trimming cost V 7 bases and J 1 base, with 13 bases left between them. The CDR3 runs to 13 residues. The germline V gene has CDR1 SQVTM and CDR2 ANQGSEA. The CDR3 spells CSGAGRSNTEAFF. Here the CDR3 DNA reads TGCAGCGGGGCGGGACGGTCGAACACTGAAGCTTTCTTT. The complete variable domain, with remaining parts taken from reference TRBV29-1 and TRBJ1-1, reads SAVISQKPSRDICQRGTSLTIQCQVDSQVTMMFWYRQQPGQSLTLIATANQGSEATYESGFVIDKFPISRPNLTFSTLTVSNMSPEDSSIYLCSGAGRSNTEAFFGQGTRLTVV.

The chain is built from TRBV28 and TRBJ2-2, with D possibly matching TRBD2 (6 bases). This CDR3 is built from 15 residues. Per the germline V gene, CDR1 is MDHEN and CDR2 is SYDVKM. The germline V and J ends were trimmed by 7 bases and 3 bases, with 15 bases remaining between them. As DNA, the CDR3 is TGTGCCAGCATCACGGGCGGGGTCTACACCGGGGAGCTGTTTTTT. This translates into CASITGGVYTGELFF.

This chain connects TRBV3-1 (or the pseudogene TRBV3-2) to TRBJ1-3; D gene ambiguous. There are 16 residues in the CDR3. Germline CDR1 and CDR2: LGHDT and YNNKEL (reference sequence). Deletions cut 4 bases from V and 0 bases from J, with 13 bases between. The CDR3 loop is CASSPAGGYSGNTIYF. As DNA, the CDR3 is TGTGCCAGCAGCCCTGCGGGTGGATACTCTGGAAACACCATATATTTT.

The J gene is TRBJ2-1, the V gene TRBV5-6, with TRBD2 identical over 11 bases. Trimming took 4 bases from V and 3 from J; bases not matched to a gene: 3. Per germline, CDR1 SGHDT and CDR2 YYEEEE. The CDR3 length is 15 residues. This CDR3 reads CASSNLAGGYNEQFF. The CDR3 nucleotides are TGTGCCAGCAGCAATCTAGCGGGAGGCTACAATGAGCAGTTCTTC.

V gene TRBV4-2 combines with J gene TRBJ1-1; D call uncertain. Germline CDR1 is LGHNA and CDR2 is YNFKEQ. Trimming stripped 6 bases from V and 0 bases from J, with 11 bases between. The CDR3 is 14 residues long. The CDR3: CASRPGFMNTEAFF. The CDR3 region has the DNA TGTGCCAGCAGGCCGGGGTTTATGAACACTGAAGCTTTCTTT.

The chain combines TRBV20-1 with TRBJ1-5; D remains unclear. CDR1 DFQATT and CDR2 SNEGSKA come from the germline V gene (reference sequence). The CDR3 extends over 11 amino acids. The V end was cut by 6 bases, the J end by 4 bases, with 7 bases between. This chain's CDR3 is CSASDNQPQHF. The CDR3 coding sequence is TGCAGTGCCAGCGATAATCAGCCCCAGCATTTT.